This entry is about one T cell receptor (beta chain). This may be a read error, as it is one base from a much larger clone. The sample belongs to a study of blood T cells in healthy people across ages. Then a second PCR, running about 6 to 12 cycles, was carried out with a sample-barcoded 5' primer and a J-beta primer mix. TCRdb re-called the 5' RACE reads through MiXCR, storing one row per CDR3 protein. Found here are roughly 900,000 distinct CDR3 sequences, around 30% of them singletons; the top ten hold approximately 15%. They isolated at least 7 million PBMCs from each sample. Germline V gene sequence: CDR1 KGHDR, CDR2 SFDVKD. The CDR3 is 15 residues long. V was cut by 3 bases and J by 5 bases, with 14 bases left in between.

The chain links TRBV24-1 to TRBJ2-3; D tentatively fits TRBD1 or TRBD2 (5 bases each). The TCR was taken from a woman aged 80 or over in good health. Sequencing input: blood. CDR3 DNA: TGTGCCACCAGTGATCCGGGACGGGGAATAGATACGCAGTATTTT. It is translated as CATSDPGRGIDTQYF.